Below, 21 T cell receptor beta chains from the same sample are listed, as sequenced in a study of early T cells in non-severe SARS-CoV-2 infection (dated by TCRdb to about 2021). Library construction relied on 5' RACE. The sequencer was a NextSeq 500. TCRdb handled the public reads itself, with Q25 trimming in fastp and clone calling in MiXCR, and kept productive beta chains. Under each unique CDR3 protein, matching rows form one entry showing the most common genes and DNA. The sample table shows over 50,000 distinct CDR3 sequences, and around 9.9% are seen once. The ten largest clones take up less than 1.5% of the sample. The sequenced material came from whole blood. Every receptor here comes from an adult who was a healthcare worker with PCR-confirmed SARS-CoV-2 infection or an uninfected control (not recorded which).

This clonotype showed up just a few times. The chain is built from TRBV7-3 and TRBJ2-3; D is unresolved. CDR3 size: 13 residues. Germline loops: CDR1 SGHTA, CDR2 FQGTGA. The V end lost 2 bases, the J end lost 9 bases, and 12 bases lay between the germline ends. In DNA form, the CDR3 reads TGTGCCAGCAGCTTAGGTACAGAATCAACGCAGTATTTT. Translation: CASSLGTESTQYF.

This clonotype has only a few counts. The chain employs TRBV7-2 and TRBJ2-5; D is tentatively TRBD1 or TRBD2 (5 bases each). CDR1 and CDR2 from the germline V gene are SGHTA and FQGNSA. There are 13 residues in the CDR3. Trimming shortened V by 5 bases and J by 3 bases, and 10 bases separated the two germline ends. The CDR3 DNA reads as TGTGCCAGCAGCCGGGACCCCAAAGAGACCCAGTACTTC. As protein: CASSRDPKETQYF.

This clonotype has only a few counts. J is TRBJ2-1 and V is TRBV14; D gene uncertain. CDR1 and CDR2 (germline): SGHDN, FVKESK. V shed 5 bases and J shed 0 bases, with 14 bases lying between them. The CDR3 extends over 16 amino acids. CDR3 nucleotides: TGTGCCAGCAGCTCCAGGACGCATAGCTCCTACAATGAGCAGTTCTTC. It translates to CASSSRTHSSYNEQFF.

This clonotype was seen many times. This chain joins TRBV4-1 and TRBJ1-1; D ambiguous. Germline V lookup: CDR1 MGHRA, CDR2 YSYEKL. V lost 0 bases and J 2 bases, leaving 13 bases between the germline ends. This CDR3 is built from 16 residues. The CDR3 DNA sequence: TGCGCCAGCAGCCAAGATCCCGGCGGCGTAAACACTGAAGCTTTCTTT. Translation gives CASSQDPGGVNTEAFF.

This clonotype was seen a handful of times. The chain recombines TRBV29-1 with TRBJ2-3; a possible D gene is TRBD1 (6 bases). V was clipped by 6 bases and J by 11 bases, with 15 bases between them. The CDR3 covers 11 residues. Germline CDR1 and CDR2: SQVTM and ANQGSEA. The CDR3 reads CSVADRARQYF. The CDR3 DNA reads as TGCAGCGTGGCGGACAGAGCAAGGCAGTATTTT.

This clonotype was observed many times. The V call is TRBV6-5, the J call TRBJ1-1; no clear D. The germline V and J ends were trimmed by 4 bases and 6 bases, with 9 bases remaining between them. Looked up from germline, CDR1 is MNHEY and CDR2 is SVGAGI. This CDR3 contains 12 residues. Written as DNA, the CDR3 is TGTGCCAGCAGTTCACCGGAGGCTGAAGCTTTCTTT. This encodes CASSSPEAEAFF.

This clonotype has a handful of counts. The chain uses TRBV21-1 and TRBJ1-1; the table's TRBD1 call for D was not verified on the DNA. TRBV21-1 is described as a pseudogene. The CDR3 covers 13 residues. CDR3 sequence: CASPGSFMTEAFF. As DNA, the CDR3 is TGTGCCAGCCCGGGTTCGTTTATGACTGAAGCTTTCTTT.

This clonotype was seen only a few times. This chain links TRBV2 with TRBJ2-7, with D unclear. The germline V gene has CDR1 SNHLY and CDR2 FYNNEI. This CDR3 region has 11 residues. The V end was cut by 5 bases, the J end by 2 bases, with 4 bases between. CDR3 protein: CASSTAYEQYV. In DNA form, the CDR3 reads TGTGCCAGCAGTACGGCCTACGAGCAGTACGTC.

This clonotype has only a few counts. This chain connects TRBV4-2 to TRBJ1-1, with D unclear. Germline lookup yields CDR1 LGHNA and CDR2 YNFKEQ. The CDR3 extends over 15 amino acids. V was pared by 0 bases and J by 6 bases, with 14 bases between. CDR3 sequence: CASSQDPRPGAEAFF. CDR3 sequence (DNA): TGTGCCAGCAGCCAAGACCCGAGACCTGGGGCTGAAGCTTTCTTT.

CDR3 bases: TGTGCCAGTTCGGGAGTGGGCAGGGGGCTCCCGGGAGTAGATACGCAGTATTTT. Protein sequence: CASSGVGRGLPGVDTQYF. This sequence joins TRBV19 and TRBJ2-3, with 8 bases fitting TRBD1. Germline V lookup: CDR1 LNHDA, CDR2 SQIVND (reference sequence). CDR3 size: 18 residues. V was clipped by 8 bases and J by 5 bases; unmatched bases: 21.

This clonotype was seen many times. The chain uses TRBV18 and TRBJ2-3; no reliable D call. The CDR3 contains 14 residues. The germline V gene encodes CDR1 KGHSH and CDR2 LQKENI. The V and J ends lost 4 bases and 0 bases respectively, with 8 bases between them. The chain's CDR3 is CASSLGGSTDTQYF. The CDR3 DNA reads TGTGCCAGCTCACTCGGTGGTAGCACAGATACGCAGTATTTT. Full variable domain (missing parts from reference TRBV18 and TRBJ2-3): NAGVMQNPRHLVRRRGQEARLRCSPMKGHSHVYWYRQLPEEGLKFMVYLQKENIIDESGMPKERFSAEFPKEGPSILRIQQVVRGDSAAYFCASSLGGSTDTQYFGPGTRLTVL.

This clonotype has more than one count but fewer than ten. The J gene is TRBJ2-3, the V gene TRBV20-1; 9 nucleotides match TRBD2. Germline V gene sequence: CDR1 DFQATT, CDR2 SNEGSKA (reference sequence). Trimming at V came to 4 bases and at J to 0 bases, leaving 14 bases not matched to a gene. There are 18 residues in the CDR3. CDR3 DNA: TGCAGTGCTACCTTAGCGGGGGCCACTGGTTTAAGCACAGATACGCAGTATTTT. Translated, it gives CSATLAGATGLSTDTQYF.

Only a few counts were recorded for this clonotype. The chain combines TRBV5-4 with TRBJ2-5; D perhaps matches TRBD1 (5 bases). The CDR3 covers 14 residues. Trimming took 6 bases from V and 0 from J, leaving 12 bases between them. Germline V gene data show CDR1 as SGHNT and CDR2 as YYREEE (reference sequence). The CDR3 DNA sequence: TGTGCCAGCAAAGAGACAGTGTACCAAGAGACCCAGTACTTC. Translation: CASKETVYQETQYF.

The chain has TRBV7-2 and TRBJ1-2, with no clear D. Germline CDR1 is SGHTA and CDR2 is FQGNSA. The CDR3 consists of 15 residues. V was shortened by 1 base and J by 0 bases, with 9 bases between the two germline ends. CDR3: CASSLGSGSNYGYTF. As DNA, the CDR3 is TGTGCCAGCAGCTTAGGGTCAGGCTCTAACTATGGCTACACCTTC.

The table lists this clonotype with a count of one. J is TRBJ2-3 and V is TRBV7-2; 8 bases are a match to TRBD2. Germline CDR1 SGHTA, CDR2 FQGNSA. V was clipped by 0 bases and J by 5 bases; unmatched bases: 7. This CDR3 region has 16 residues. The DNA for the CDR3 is TGTGCCAGCAGCTTAGCTCGGGGGGGCCGCTTAGATACGCAGTATTTT. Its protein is CASSLARGGRLDTQYF. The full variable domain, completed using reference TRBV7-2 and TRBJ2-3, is GAGVSQSPSNKVTEKGKDVELRCDPISGHTALYWYRQSLGQGLEFLIYFQGNSAPDKSGLPSDRFSAERTGGSVSTLTIQRTQQEDSAVYLCASSLARGGRLDTQYFGPGTRLTVL.

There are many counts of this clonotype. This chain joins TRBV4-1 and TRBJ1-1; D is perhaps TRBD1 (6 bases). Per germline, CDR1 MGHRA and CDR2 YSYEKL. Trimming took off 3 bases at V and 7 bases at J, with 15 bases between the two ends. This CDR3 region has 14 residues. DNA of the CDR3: TGCGCCAGCAGCCAGAAGACAGGAAATAGTGAAGCTTTCTTT. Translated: CASSQKTGNSEAFF.

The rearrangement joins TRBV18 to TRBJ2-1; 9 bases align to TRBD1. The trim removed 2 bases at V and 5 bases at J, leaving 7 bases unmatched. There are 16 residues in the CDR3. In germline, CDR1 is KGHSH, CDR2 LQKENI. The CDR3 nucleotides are TGTGCCAGCTCACCAGACAGGGGGAGGCTGGACAATGAGCAGTTCTTC. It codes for CASSPDRGRLDNEQFF.

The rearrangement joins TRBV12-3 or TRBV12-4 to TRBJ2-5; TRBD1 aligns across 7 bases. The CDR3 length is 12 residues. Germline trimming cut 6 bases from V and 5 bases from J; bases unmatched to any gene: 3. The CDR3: CASRRTGETQYF. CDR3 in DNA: TGTGCCAGCAGGAGGACAGGCGAGACCCAGTACTTC.

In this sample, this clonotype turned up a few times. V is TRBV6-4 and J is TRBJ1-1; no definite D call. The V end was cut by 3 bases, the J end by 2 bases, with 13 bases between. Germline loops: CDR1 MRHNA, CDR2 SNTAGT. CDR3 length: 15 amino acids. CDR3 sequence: CASSERRRYNTEAFF. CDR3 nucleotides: TGTGCCAGCAGTGAACGGAGGAGATATAACACTGAAGCTTTCTTT.

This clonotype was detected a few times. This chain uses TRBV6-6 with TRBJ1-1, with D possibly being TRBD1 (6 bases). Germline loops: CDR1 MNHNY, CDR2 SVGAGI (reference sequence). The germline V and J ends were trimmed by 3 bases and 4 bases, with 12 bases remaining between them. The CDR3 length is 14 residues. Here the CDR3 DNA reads TGTGCCAGCAGTTATGGACAGATCAGCACTGAAGCTTTCTTT. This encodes CASSYGQISTEAFF.

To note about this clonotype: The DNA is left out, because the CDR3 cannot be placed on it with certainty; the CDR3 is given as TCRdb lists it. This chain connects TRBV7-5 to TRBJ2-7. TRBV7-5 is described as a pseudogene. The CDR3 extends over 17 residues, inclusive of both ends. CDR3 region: CISVPEARTASSYEQYV.